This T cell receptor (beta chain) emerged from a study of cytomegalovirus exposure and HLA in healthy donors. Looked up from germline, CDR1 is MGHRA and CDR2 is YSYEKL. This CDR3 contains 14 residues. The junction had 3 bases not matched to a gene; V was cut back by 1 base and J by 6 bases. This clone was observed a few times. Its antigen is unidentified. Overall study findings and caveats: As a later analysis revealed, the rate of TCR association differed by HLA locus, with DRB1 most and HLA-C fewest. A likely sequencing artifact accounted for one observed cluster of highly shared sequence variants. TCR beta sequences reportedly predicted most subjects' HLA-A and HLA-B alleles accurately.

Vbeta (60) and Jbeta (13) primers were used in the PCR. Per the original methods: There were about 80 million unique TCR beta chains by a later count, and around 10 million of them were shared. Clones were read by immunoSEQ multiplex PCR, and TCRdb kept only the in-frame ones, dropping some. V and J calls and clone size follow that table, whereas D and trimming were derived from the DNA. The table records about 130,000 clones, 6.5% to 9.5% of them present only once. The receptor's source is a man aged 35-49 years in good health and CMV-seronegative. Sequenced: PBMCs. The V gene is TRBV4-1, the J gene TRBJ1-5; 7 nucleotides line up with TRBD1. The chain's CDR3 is CASSQGQGVQPQHF. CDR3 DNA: TGCGCCAGCAGCCAAGGACAGGGTGTTCAGCCCCAGCATTTT.